The clone carrying this T cell receptor (beta chain) showed up just once. Other DNA sequences in this sample translate to the same CDR3. Per the original methods: Estimated nucleated cell counts came from reference gene primer amplification. Produced via immunoSEQ multiplex PCR; TCRdb's table is partial and in-frame only. The V and J calls and clone size were taken over from that table, and D and trimming were inferred from the DNA. Among more than 300,000 clones listed, around 87% were seen once. A Seattle source enrolled patients during active infection and followed them longitudinally. This entry is derived from a study of blood T cell repertoires in COVID-19. Study at large: The origin of the acute and convalescent COVID-19 samples was the United States, Italy and Spain. T cells, B-cell-depleted T cells, or PBMCs supplied cDNA or gDNA.

Per germline, CDR1 SGHRS and CDR2 YFSETQ. The CDR3 runs to 16 residues. V lost 0 bases, J lost 1 base, and 7 bases stayed unmatched. This TCR derives from a woman under 40 with COVID-19, enrolled during active disease. The material sequenced was peripheral blood. This rearrangement joins TRBV5-1 to TRBJ2-7; 7 bases agree with TRBD2. This chain's CDR3 is CASSLGRLAASYEQYF. The CDR3 DNA reads TGCGCCAGCAGCTTGGGACGGCTAGCGGCGTCCTACGAGCAGTACTTC.